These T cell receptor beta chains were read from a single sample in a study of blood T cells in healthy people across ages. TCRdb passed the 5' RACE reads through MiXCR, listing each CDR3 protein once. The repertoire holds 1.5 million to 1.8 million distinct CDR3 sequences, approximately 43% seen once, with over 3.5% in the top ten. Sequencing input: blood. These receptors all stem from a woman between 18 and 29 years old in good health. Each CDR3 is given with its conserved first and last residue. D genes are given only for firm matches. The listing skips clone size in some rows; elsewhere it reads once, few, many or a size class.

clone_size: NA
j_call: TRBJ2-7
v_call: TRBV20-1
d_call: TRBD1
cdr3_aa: CSAREAGTDIYEQYF
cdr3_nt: TGCAGTGCTAGAGAGGCCGGGACAGACATCTACGAGCAGTACTTC

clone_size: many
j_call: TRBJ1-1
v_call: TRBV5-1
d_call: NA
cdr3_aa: CASSLGGATEAFF
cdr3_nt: TGCGCCAGCAGCTTGGGGGGGGCGACTGAAGCTTTCTTT

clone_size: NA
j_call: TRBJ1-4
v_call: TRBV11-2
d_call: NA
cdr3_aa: CASSNAFDEKLFF
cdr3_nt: TGTGCCAGCAGCAACGCTTTCGATGAAAAACTGTTTTTT

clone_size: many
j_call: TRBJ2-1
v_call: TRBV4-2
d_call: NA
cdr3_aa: CASSLRGVYNEQFF
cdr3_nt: TGTGCCAGCAGCCTGCGCGGCGTGTACAATGAGCAGTTCTTC

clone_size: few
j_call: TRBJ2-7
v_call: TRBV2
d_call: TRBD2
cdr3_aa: CASSREGPYEQYF
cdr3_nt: TGTGCCAGCAGCCGGGAGGGCCCCTACGAGCAGTACTTC

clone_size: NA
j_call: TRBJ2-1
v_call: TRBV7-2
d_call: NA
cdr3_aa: CASSLDRRTVTGEQFF
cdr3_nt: TGTGCCAGCAGCTTAGACCGACGGACAGTTACGGGTGAGCAGTTCTTC

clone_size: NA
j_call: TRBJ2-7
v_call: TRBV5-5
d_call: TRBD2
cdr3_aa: CASSHTSGGSSYNEQYF
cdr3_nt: TGTGCCAGCAGCCATACCAGCGGGGGAAGCTCCTACAATGAGCAGTACTTC

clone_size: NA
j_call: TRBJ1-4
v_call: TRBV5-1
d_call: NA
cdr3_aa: CASSLLDPGNEKLFF
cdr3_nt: TGCGCCAGCAGTCTCCTAGACCCGGGAAATGAAAAACTGTTTTTT

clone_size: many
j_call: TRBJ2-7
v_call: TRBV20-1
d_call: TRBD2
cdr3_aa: CSGQSGSTYEQYF
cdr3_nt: TGCAGTGGCCAAAGCGGGAGTACCTACGAGCAGTACTTC

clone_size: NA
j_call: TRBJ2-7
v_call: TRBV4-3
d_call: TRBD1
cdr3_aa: CASSHEVLWDRVEQYF
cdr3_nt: TGCGCCAGCAGCCATGAAGTCCTCTGGGACAGGGTCGAGCAGTACTTC

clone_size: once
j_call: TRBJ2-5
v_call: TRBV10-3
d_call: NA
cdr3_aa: CAGGASQETQYF
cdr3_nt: TGTGCCGGGGGGGCCTCCCAAGAGACCCAGTACTTC

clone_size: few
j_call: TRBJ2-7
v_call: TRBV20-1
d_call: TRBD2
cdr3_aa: CSAQVPSGDYEQYF
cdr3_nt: TGCAGTGCCCAGGTGCCTAGCGGGGACTACGAGCAGTACTTC

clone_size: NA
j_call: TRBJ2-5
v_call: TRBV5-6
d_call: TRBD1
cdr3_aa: CASRRQGETQYF
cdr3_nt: TGTGCCAGCAGACGACAGGGTGAGACCCAGTACTTC

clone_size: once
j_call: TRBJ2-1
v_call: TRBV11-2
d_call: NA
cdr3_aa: CASSFGGGGWYNEQFF
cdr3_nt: TGTGCCAGCAGCTTTGGCGGAGGGGGCTGGTACAATGAGCAGTTCTTC

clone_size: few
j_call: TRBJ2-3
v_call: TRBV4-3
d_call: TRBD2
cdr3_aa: CASSRAPRVLAADTQYF
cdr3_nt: TGCGCCAGCAGCCGGGCCCCAAGGGTTCTAGCGGCAGATACGCAGTATTTT

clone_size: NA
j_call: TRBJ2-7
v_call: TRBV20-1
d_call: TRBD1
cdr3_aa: CSASLGQGYEQYF
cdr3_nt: TGCAGTGCCTCTCTGGGACAGGGCTACGAGCAGTACTTC

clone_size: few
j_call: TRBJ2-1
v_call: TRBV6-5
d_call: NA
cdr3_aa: CASRGWTWNEQFF
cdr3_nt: TGTGCCAGCAGGGGGTGGACGTGGAATGAGCAGTTCTTC

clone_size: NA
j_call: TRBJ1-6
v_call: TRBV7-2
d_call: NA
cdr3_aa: CASSLASNRRGSPLHF
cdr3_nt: TGTGCCAGCAGCTTAGCGAGCAATCGACGGGGTTCACCCCTCCACTTT

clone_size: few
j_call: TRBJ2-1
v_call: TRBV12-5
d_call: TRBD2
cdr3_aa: CASGPGSGGYEQFF
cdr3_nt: TGTGCTAGTGGCCCAGGGAGCGGGGGCTATGAGCAGTTCTTC

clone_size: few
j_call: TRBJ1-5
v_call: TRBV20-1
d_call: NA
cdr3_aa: CSARDAGLGQPQHF
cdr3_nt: TGCAGTGCTAGAGACGCTGGGTTGGGTCAGCCCCAGCATTTT

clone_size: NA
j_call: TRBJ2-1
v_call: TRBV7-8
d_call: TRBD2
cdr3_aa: CASSRSGTHYNEQFF
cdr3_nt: TGTGCCAGCAGTCGAAGCGGGACTCACTACAATGAGCAGTTCTTC

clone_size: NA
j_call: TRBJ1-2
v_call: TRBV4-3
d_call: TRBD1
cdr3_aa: CASSLDLGTGASNYGYTF
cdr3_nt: TGCGCCAGCAGCCTTGACTTAGGAACAGGGGCCTCCAACTATGGCTACACCTTC

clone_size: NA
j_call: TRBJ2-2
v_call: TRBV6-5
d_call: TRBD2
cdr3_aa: CASSVNPTSSTGELFF
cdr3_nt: TGTGCCAGCAGCGTAAATCCGACTAGCTCCACCGGGGAGCTGTTTTTT

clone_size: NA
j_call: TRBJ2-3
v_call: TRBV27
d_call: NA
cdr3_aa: CASSSRQDPGPTDTQYF
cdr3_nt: TGTGCCAGCAGTTCCCGACAGGACCCTGGACCCACAGATACGCAGTATTTT

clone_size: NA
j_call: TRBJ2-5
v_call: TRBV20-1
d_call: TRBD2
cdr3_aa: CSTTTSVGETQYF
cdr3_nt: TGCAGTACTACCACTAGCGTGGGTGAGACCCAGTACTTC

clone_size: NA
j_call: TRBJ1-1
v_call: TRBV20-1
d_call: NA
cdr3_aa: CSAARAAGTEVFF
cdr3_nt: TGCAGTGCTGCCAGGGCCGCCGGCACTGAAGTTTTCTTT

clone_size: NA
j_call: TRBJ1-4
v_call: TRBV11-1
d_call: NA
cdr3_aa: CASSSNRDGEKLFF
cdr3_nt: TGTGCCAGCAGCTCCAACAGGGATGGTGAAAAACTGTTTTTT

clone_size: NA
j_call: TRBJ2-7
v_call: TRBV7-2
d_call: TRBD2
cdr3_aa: CASSLHSGLGRSYEQYF
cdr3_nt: TGTGCCAGCAGCTTACACAGCGGACTAGGCCGCTCCTACGAGCAGTACTTC

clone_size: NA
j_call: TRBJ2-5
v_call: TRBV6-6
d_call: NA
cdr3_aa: CASSYSSVGETQYF
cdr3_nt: TGTGCCAGCAGTTATTCTTCAGTGGGAGAGACCCAGTACTTC

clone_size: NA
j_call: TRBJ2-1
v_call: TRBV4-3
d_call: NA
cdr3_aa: CASSQGTGRGNEQFF
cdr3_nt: TGCGCCAGCAGCCAAGGGACGGGAAGGGGCAATGAGCAGTTCTTC

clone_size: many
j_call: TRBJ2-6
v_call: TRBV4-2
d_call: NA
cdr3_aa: CASSQDLDSGANVLTF
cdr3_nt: TGTGCCAGCAGCCAAGATCTGGACTCTGGGGCCAACGTCCTGACTTTC

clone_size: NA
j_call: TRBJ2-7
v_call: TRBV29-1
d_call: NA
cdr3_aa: CSLRGAYEQYF
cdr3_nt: TGCAGCCTCAGGGGAGCTTACGAGCAGTACTTC

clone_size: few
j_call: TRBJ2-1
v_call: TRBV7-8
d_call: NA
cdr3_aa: CASSLGVSPYNEQFF
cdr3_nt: TGTGCCAGCAGCTTAGGGGTGTCCCCCTACAATGAGCAGTTCTTC

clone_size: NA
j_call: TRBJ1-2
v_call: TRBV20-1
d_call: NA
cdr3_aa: CSASSDRPPNYGYTF
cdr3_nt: TGCAGTGCTAGTTCGGACCGACCCCCTAACTATGGCTACACCTTC

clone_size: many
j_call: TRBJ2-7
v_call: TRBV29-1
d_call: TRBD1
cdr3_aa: CSVERQGADEQYF
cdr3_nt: TGCAGCGTTGAGAGACAGGGGGCGGACGAGCAGTACTTC

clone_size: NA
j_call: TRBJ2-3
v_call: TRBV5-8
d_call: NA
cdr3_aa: CASSLGRSVADTQYF
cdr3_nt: TGTGCCAGCAGCTTGGGGAGGTCTGTCGCAGATACGCAGTATTTT

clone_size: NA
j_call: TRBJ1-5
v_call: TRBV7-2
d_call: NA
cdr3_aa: CASSLAGGGSNQPQHF
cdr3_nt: TGTGCCAGCAGCTTAGCAGGAGGGGGGAGCAATCAGCCCCAGCATTTT

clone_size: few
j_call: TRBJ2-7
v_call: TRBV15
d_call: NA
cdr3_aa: CATSRLPSSYEQYF
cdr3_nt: TGTGCCACCAGCAGGCTTCCTAGCTCCTACGAGCAGTACTTC

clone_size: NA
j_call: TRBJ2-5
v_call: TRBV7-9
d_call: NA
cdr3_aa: CASSLSASQETQYF
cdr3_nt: TGTGCCAGCAGCTTATCGGCGAGCCAAGAGACCCAGTACTTC

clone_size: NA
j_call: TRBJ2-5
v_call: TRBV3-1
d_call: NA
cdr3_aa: CASSVQGETQYF
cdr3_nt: TGTGCCAGCAGTGTGCAGGGAGAGACCCAGTACTTC

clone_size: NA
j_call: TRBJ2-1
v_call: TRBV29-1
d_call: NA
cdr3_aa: CSGNPGSNAQFF
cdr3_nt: TGCAGCGGGAACCCAGGGTCGAATGCGCAGTTCTTC

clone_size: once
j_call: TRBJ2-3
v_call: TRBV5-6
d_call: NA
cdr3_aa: CASSLARRAPSTDTQYF
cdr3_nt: TGTGCCAGCAGCTTGGCGCGCAGGGCTCCTAGCACAGATACGCAGTATTTT

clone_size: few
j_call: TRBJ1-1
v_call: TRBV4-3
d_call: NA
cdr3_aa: CASSQGRDAEAFF
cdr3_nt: TGCGCCAGCAGCCAGGGACGGGACGCAGAAGCTTTCTTT

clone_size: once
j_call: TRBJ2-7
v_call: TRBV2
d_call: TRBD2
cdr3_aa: CASSEGSRLAGYEQYF
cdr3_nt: TGTGCCAGCAGTGAAGGATCGAGACTAGCGGGATACGAGCAGTACTTC

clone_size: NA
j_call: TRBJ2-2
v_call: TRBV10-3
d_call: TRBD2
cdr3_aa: CAISEPGGEANTGELFF
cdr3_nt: TGTGCCATCAGTGAGCCCGGGGGGGAGGCGAACACCGGGGAGCTGTTTTTT

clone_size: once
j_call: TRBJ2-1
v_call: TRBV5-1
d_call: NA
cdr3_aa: CSSSFGHYYNEQFF
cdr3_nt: TGCTCCAGCAGCTTCGGACATTACTACAATGAGCAGTTCTTC

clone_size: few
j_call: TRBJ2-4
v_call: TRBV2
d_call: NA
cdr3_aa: CASMTEKAKNIQYF
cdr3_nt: TGTGCCAGCATGACGGAGAAAGCCAAAAACATTCAGTACTTC

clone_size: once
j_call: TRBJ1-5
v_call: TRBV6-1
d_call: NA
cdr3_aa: CASGKGNQPQHF
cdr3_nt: TGTGCCAGCGGTAAGGGAAATCAGCCCCAGCATTTT

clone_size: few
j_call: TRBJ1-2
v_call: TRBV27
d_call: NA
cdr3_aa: CASSTDRLGYGYTF
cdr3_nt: TGTGCCAGCAGTACAGACAGGTTGGGCTATGGCTACACCTTC

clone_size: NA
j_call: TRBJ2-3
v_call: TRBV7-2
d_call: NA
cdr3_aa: CASSPPRATQYF
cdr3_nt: TGTGCCAGCAGCCCCCCGCGCGCTACGCAGTATTTT

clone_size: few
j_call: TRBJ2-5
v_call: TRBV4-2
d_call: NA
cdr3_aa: CASSQARRGGETQYF
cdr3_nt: TGTGCCAGCAGCCAAGCTCGCAGGGGGGGAGAGACCCAGTACTTC